The sequence of this TCR beta chain was determined in a study of Graves' ophthalmopathy and Graves' hyperthyroidism. Findings and caveats of the study: In separating ophthalmopathy from stable hyperthyroidism, a 13-signature model achieved about 91% sensitivity and 81.08% specificity. In blood appeared most of the expanded thyroid clonotypes whose frequency exceeded 0.001.

The sample holds many counts of this clonotype. As yet, its antigen is unknown. Being one base from a much bigger clone, this may be a read error. Other autoimmune diseases, uncontrolled infections, pregnancy or lactation ruled patients out of participation. Per germline, CDR1 SNHLY and CDR2 FYNNEI. The CDR3 contains 15 residues. V lost 7 bases to trimming and J lost 2 bases, with 15 bases between them. RNA transcripts provided the template for amplifying TCR beta CDR3 regions. HTBI-primed RT-PCR formed the first round, and a multiplex PCR formed the second. TCRdb re-called the multiplex PCR reads with MiXCR, one entry per CDR3 protein. The sample has 170,000 or so distinct CDR3 sequences; around 39% are singletons.

The J gene is TRBJ1-5, the V gene TRBV2; tentatively, D is TRBD1 (6 bases). The clonotype was recovered from a man in his thirties or forties with Graves' ophthalmopathy. Sequenced material: peripheral blood. The DNA of the CDR3 is TGTGCCAGCACCCCGGGCAGGGGAGGCAATCAGCCCCAGCATTTT. Translated, it gives CASTPGRGGNQPQHF. Complete variable domain (other parts from reference TRBV2 and TRBJ1-5): EPEVTQTPSHQVTQMGQEVILRCVPISNHLYFYWYRQILGQKVEFLVSFYNNEISEKSEIFDDQFSVERPDGSNFTLKIRSTKLEDSAMYFCASTPGRGGNQPQHFGDGTRLSIL.